The clone carrying this T cell receptor beta chain appeared many times. This record belongs to a study of T cells in Graves' hyperthyroidism and ophthalmopathy. Deletions cut 2 bases from V and 4 bases from J, with 12 bases between. CDR3 length: 15 amino acids. Germline V gene sequence: CDR1 SNHLY, CDR2 FYNNEI. The investigators amplified TCR beta CDR3 regions from RNA transcripts. An initial round of RT-PCR targeting the TCR CDR3 relied on the HTBI primer set. Each CDR3 protein is one row after TCRdb ran MiXCR on the multiplex PCR reads. The sample includes some 720,000 distinct CDR3 sequences, about a sixth of them seen just once.

The TCR sequence derives from a man younger than 35 with Graves' hyperthyroidism. Sequencing was performed on blood. The rearrangement joins TRBV2 to TRBJ1-3; the D is unclear. The CDR3 is CASSEHGGSGNTIYF. CDR3 coding DNA: TGTGCCAGCAGTGAACACGGAGGCTCCGGAAACACCATATATTTT.